The present T cell receptor beta chain was sequenced within a study of blood T cells in healthy people across ages. Study-wide findings and caveats: Per-million-T-cell TCR beta diversity fell roughly linearly with age. PBMC samples, being unsorted, prevented any conclusive comparison of naive and antigen-experienced cells.

The authors ran a second PCR of about 7 to 11 cycles using a sample-barcoded 5' primer and a J-beta primer mix. TCRdb analysed the 5' RACE reads with MiXCR anew, one entry per CDR3 protein. The sample carries 800,000 or so distinct CDR3 sequences, approximately 25% recorded once. This clonotype appeared a few times. What it binds is unknown. It is likely a read error, because the conserved phenylalanine at the end of the CDR3 is missing. Separately, the same data were catalogued under a study of T cells of mothers and their children. As that study records: Nine systemically healthy Caucasian donors: three mothers, six children.

Sequencing was carried out using blood. The source of this sequence is a boy aged 10-17 years in good health.

This CDR3 is CASSQDPGTGGYEQYL. In DNA form, the CDR3 reads TGCGCCAGCAGCCAAGATCCTGGGACAGGGGGCTACGAGCAGTACCTC. The genes are TRBV4-3 and TRBJ2-7; 11 bases line up with TRBD1. After removal of 0 bases from V and 3 bases from J, the junction contained 4 bases not matched to a gene. The germline CDR1 and CDR2 sequences are LGHNA and YSLEER. CDR3 size: 16 residues.